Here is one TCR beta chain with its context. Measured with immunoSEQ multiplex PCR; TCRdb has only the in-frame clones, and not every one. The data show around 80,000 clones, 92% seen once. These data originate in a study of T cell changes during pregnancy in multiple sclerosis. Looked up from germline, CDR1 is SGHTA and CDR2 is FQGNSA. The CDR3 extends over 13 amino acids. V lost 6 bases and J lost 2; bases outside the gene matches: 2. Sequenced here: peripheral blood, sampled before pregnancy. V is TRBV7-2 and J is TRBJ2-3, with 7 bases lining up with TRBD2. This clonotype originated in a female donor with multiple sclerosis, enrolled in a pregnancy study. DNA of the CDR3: TGTGCCAGCAGTTGGGACTACACAGATACGCAGTATTTT. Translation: CASSWDYTDTQYF. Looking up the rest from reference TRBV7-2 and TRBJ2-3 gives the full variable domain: GAGVSQSPSNKVTEKGKDVELRCDPISGHTALYWYRQSLGQGLEFLIYFQGNSAPDKSGLPSDRFSAERTGGSVSTLTIQRTQQEDSAVYLCASSWDYTDTQYFGPGTRLTVL.